Detailed here is one T cell receptor beta chain. Its specificity is not known. These data come from a study of cytomegalovirus exposure and HLA in healthy donors. Findings of the study overall: Common viral pathogens (according to a later analysis) appeared linked to several of the most significant clusters. A link between a missense DCLRE1C variant and TCR beta V- and J-gene trimming emerged from a later analysis. Among TCR beta chains, those listed as cytomegalovirus-associated numbered over 150.

In the PCR, 60 Vbeta and 13 Jbeta primers were used. The table came from immunoSEQ multiplex PCR; TCRdb's copy has only in-frame clones and leaves some out. The profile covers about 190,000 clones, with roughly four fifths appearing a single time and around 3.3% taken by the ten largest. V gave up 8 bases and J gave up 8 bases; unmatched junction bases: 10. This CDR3 has 13 residues. CDR1 and CDR2 from the germline V gene are SQVTM and ANQGSEA. This TCR was recovered from a woman aged 30 to 39 in good health and CMV-seropositive. V and J are TRBV29-1 and TRBJ1-4; 8 bases are shared with TRBD1. The sequencing input was PBMCs. CDR3 sequence: CSFRTGREEKLFF. The CDR3 region has the DNA TGCAGCTTCCGGACAGGGAGGGAAGAAAAACTGTTTTTT.